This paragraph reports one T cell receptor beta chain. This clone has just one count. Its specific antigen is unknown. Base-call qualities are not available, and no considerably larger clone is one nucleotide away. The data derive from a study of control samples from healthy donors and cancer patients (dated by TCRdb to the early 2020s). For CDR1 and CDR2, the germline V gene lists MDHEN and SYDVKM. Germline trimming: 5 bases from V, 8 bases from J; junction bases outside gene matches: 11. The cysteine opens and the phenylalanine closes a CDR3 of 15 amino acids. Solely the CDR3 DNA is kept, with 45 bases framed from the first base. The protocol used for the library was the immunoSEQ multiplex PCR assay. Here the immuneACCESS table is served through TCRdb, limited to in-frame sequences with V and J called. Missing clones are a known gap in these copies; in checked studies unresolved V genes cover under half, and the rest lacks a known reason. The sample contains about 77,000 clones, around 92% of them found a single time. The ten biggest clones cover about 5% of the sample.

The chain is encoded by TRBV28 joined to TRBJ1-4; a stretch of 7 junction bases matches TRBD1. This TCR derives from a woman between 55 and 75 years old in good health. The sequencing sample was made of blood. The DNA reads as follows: TGTGCCAGCAGTAGGGGGCCAGGGACGGGAGAAAAACTGTTTTTT. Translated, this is CASSRGPGTGEKLFF. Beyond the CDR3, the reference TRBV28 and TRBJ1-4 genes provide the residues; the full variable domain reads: DVKVTQSSRYLVKRTGEKVFLECVQDMDHENMFWYRQDPGLGLRLIYFSYDVKMKEKGDIPEGYSVSREKKERFSLILESASTNQTSMYLCASSRGPGTGEKLFFGSGTQLSVL.